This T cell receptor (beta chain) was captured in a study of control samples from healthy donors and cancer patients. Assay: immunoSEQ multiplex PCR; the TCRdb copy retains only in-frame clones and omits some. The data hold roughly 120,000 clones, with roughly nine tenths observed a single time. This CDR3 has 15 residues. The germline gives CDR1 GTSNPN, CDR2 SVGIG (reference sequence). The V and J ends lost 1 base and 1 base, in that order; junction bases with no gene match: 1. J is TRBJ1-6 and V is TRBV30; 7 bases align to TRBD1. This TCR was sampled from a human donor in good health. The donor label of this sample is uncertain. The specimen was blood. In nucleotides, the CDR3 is TGTGCCTGGAGTGCAGGGGGATCCTATAATTCACCCCTCCACTTT. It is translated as CAWSAGGSYNSPLHF.